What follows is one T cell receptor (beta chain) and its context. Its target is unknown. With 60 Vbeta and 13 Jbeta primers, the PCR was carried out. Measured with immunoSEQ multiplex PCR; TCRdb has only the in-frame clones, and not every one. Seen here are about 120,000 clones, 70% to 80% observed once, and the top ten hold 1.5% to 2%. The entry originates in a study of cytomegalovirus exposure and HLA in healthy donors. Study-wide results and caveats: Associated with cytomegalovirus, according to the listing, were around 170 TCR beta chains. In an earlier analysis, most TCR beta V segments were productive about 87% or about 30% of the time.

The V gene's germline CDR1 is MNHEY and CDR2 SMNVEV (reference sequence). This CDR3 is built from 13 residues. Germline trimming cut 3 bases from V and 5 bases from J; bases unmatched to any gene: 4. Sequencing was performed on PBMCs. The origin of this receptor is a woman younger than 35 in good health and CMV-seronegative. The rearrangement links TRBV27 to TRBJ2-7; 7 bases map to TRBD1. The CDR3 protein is CASSFARGNEQYF. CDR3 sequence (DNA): TGTGCCAGCAGTTTTGCCAGGGGGAACGAGCAGTACTTC.